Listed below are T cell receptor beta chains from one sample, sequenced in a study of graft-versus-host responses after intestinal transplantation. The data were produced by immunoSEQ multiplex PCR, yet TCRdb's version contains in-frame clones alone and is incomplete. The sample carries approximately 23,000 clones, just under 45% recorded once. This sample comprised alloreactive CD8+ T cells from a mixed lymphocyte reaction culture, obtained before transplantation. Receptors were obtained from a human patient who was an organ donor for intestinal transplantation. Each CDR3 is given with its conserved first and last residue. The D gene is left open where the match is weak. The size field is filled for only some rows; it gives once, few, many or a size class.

CDR3nt: TGTGCCAGCAGCACCGGGACTAGCGCTACACTCGAATTGAAATACAATGAGCAGTTCTTC
CDR3aa: CASSTGTSATLELKYNEQFF
d_gene: TRBD2
v_gene: TRBV5-4
abundance: .
j_gene: TRBJ2-1
len: 20

CDR3nt: TGTGCCATCAGTGAAAAGACCGACAACCCCATGAACACTGAAGCTTTCTTT
CDR3aa: CAISEKTDNPMNTEAFF
d_gene: .
v_gene: TRBV10-3
abundance: .
j_gene: TRBJ1-1
len: 17

CDR3nt: TGTGCCAGCAGTATGGCGGGAGAGACATTCTACGAGCAGTACTTC
CDR3aa: CASSMAGETFYEQYF
d_gene: TRBD2
v_gene: TRBV27
abundance: .
j_gene: TRBJ2-7
len: 15

CDR3nt: TGTGCCAGCAGTTACTCAGTGGGCCACGAGCAGTACTTC
CDR3aa: CASSYSVGHEQYF
d_gene: .
v_gene: TRBV6-9
abundance: few
j_gene: TRBJ2-7
len: 13

CDR3nt: TGTGCCAGCAGTTTATCCCAGGGATGGGAGACCCAGTACTTC
CDR3aa: CASSLSQGWETQYF
d_gene: .
v_gene: TRBV27
abundance: few
j_gene: TRBJ2-5
len: 14

CDR3nt: TGTGCCTGGGCTTATGGGTCCTACAATGAGCAGTTCTTC
CDR3aa: CAWAYGSYNEQFF
d_gene: .
v_gene: TRBV30
abundance: few
j_gene: TRBJ2-1
len: 13

CDR3nt: TGTGCCAGCATGGGGTTAAGCTCCTACAATGAGCAGTTCTTC
CDR3aa: CASMGLSSYNEQFF
d_gene: .
v_gene: TRBV6-1
abundance: .
j_gene: TRBJ2-1
len: 14

CDR3nt: TGTGCCAGCTCACCAATAAAGGCCTACGAGCAGTACTTC
CDR3aa: CASSPIKAYEQYF
d_gene: .
v_gene: TRBV18
abundance: .
j_gene: TRBJ2-7
len: 13

CDR3nt: TGTGCCAGCAGCGCCCGACAGGAACTCTATGGCTACACCTTC
CDR3aa: CASSARQELYGYTF
d_gene: .
v_gene: TRBV6-4
abundance: few
j_gene: TRBJ1-2
len: 14

CDR3nt: TGTGCCAGCAGCTTAGACAGGGACGAGCAGTACTTC
CDR3aa: CASSLDRDEQYF
d_gene: .
v_gene: TRBV7-9
abundance: .
j_gene: TRBJ2-7
len: 12

CDR3nt: TGTGCCAGCAGTTTCACAGGGACCTACGAGCAGTACTTC
CDR3aa: CASSFTGTYEQYF
d_gene: .
v_gene: TRBV27
abundance: .
j_gene: TRBJ2-7
len: 13